The 28 T cell receptor beta chains below were found in one sample sequenced in a study of a mutant IDH1 vaccine in newly diagnosed glioma. Time point specified: week 35, safety follow-up. Vaccination used 300 ug of mutant IDH1 20-mer peptide per dose, with topical imiquimod. What these receptors recognize is not known. Assay used: immunoSEQ multiplex PCR; TCRdb lists only in-frame clones, some missing. In the table there are tens of thousands of clones, 84% of which are singletons. The sample here was PBMCs, taken from a glioma patient whose treatment included an IDH1 peptide vaccine. These TCRs come from a man between 18 and 35 years old with glioma.

This clone was observed once. The chain couples TRBV5-6 to TRBJ2-3; 8 bases are a match to TRBD2. The J segment lost 6 bases and the V segment lost 3 bases, leaving 12 bases of the junction unmatched. CDR3 length: 16 amino acids. Germline-derived CDR1 and CDR2 are SGHDT and YYEEEE. The chain's CDR3 is CASSSPARSGIDTQYF. CDR3 nucleotides: TGTGCCAGCAGCTCCCCCGCCCGTAGCGGGATTGATACGCAGTATTTT.

The chain uses TRBV18 and TRBJ2-1; the D gene is possibly TRBD2 (5 bases). The CDR3 consists of 14 residues. Looked up from germline, CDR1 is KGHSH and CDR2 is LQKENI. V was trimmed by 6 bases and J by 4 bases, leaving 13 bases between them. The CDR3 nucleotides are TGTGCCAGCTCCCCAAAGACGGGATACAATGAGCAGTTCTTC. Its translation: CASSPKTGYNEQFF. Combining the CDR3 with reference TRBV18 and TRBJ2-1 gives the whole variable domain NAGVMQNPRHLVRRRGQEARLRCSPMKGHSHVYWYRQLPEEGLKFMVYLQKENIIDESGMPKERFSAEFPKEGPSILRIQQVVRGDSAAYFCASSPKTGYNEQFFGPGTRLTVL.

This clone is termed medium-sized. The CDR3 DNA follows: TGCGCCAGCAGCCAAGGGGTAGAGAATTCACCCCTCCACTTT. This encodes CASSQGVENSPLHF. J is TRBJ1-6 and V is TRBV4-1; no clear D. Germline CDR1 is MGHRA and CDR2 is YSYEKL. The V and J ends lost 1 base and 7 bases respectively, with 8 bases between them. This CDR3 region has 14 residues.

The genes are TRBV4-3 and TRBJ2-7, with TRBD2 matching 12 bases. The germline V gene has CDR1 LGHNA and CDR2 YSLEER. CDR3 length equals 18 residues. V lost 3 bases to trimming and J lost 2 bases; unmatched junction nucleotides: 11. The CDR3 region is CASSHGSPGLAGTYEQYF. CDR3 in DNA: TGCGCCAGCAGCCACGGATCCCCGGGACTAGCGGGTACCTACGAGCAGTACTTC.

This chain links TRBV7-9 with TRBJ2-7; D is perhaps TRBD1 (5 bases). The CDR3 runs to 12 residues. The V end lost 2 bases, the J end lost 6 bases, and 8 bases lay between the germline ends. Germline CDR1 is SEHNR and CDR2 is FQNEAQ (reference sequence). Here the CDR3 DNA reads TGTGCCAGCAGCTTACGACAGATCGAGCAGTACTTC. Amino acids: CASSLRQIEQYF.

The chain links TRBV7-6 to TRBJ2-1; 8 bases are a match to TRBD2. Trimming cost V 4 bases and J 5 bases; bases outside gene matches: 10. The CDR3 length is 16 residues. Germline-derived CDR1 and CDR2 are SGHVS and FNYEAQ. The CDR3 DNA is TGTGCCAGCAGCTACTTAATAGCGGGGCCAAACAATGAGCAGTTCTTC. Its protein is CASSYLIAGPNNEQFF.

The gene calls are TRBV5-6 and TRBJ2-5; 7 nucleotides match TRBD1. The CDR3 covers 15 residues. Germline V gives CDR1 SGHDT, CDR2 YYEEEE. V dropped 4 bases and J dropped 5; count of bases not matched to a gene: 11. This CDR3 is CASSLPPTGWETQYF. CDR3 sequence (DNA): TGTGCCAGCAGCCTCCCCCCGACAGGGTGGGAGACCCAGTACTTC. Variable domain in full (rest from reference TRBV5-6 and TRBJ2-5): DAGVTQSPTHLIKTRGQQVTLRCSPKSGHDTVSWYQQALGQGPQFIFQYYEEEERQRGNFPDRFSGHQFPNYSSELNVNALLLGDSALYLCASSLPPTGWETQYFGPGTRLLVL.

V and J are TRBV7-2 and TRBJ2-3, with D unclear. Germline V gene lookup returns CDR1 SGHTA and CDR2 FQGNSA. The CDR3 consists of 14 residues. Trimming took off 1 base at V and 2 bases at J, with 7 bases between the two ends. This CDR3 is CASSLGTTTDTQYF. The CDR3 bases are TGTGCCAGCAGCTTAGGAACTACCACAGATACGCAGTATTTT.

This clone was detected only a few times. This chain joins TRBV10-3 and TRBJ1-2; D is unclear. CDR3 length: 14 amino acids. Germline lookup yields CDR1 ENHRY and CDR2 SYGVKD. With 6 bases removed from V and 2 bases from J, the gap between germline ends came to 13 bases. The DNA for the CDR3 is TGTGCCATCAGGACATCCGGCAGCAACTATGGCTACACCTTC. Residues: CAIRTSGSNYGYTF.

The V gene is TRBV6-5, the J gene TRBJ2-2, with TRBD2 as a possible D gene (6 bases). CDR3 length: 16 amino acids. Germline CDR1 is MNHEY and CDR2 is SVGAGI. The V and J ends lost 2 bases and 4 bases respectively, with 14 bases between them. CDR3 nucleotide sequence: TGTGCCAGCAGTTACCGCGCGGGGCCAGGCACCGGGGAGCTGTTTTTT. This codes for CASSYRAGPGTGELFF.

This clone has a handful of counts. The rearrangement links TRBV7-2 to TRBJ2-2, with D possibly TRBD1 on 5 matching bases. Trimming removed 3 bases from V and 6 bases from J, with 11 bases in between. Germline-derived CDR1 and CDR2 are SGHTA and FQGNSA. This CDR3 is 14 amino acids long. The CDR3 loop is CASSFRRDAGELFF. CDR3 DNA sequence: TGTGCCAGCAGCTTCCGCAGGGATGCCGGGGAGCTGTTTTTT.

The chain is built from TRBV2 and TRBJ1-1; D ambiguous. This CDR3 contains 13 residues. Between the trimmed V and J ends, which lost 3 bases and 6 bases, there was a span of 11 bases. Germline-derived CDR1 and CDR2 are SNHLY and FYNNEI. CDR3 coding DNA: TGTGCCAGCAGTGAGTTTGGTCGGGCTGAAGCTTTCTTT. This sequence encodes CASSEFGRAEAFF.

The chain is built from TRBV25-1 and TRBJ1-1; TRBD1 matches at 7 bases. V shed 0 bases, J shed 4 bases, and the junction held 2 bases outside the gene matches. This CDR3 is 14 amino acids long. From germline, CDR1 is MGHDK and CDR2 SYGVNS. CDR3 bases: TGTGCCAGCAGTGAATACCAGGGGGTCACTGAAGCTTTCTTT. Translating gives CASSEYQGVTEAFF.

This sequence joins TRBV19 and TRBJ1-1, with D possibly TRBD1 on 5 matching bases. V was trimmed by 4 bases and J by 4 bases, leaving 10 bases between them. The germline gives CDR1 LNHDA, CDR2 SQIVND (reference sequence). CDR3 length: 13 residues. CDR3 nucleotides: TGTGCCAGTAGTACCCTGAGGGGCACTGAAGCTTTCTTT. Residues: CASSTLRGTEAFF.

The J gene is TRBJ2-1, the V gene TRBV27; D is possibly TRBD2 (5 bases). CDR1 MNHEY and CDR2 SMNVEV come from the germline V gene (reference sequence). This CDR3 is 11 amino acids long. The ends were cut back, 4 bases at V and 9 bases at J, with 7 bases in the middle. The DNA of the CDR3 is TGTGCCAGCAGTTCGGGAAGTGAGCAGTTCTTC. It codes for CASSSGSEQFF.

J is TRBJ2-7 and V is TRBV9, with 7 nucleotides matching TRBD2. The V gene end was trimmed by 3 bases and the J gene end by 4 bases; junction bases not matched to a gene: 10. CDR3 size: 15 residues. Germline V gene data show CDR1 as SGDLS and CDR2 as YYNGEE. CDR3 sequence reads: CASSAKGLPDYEQYF. CDR3 bases: TGTGCCAGCAGCGCCAAGGGACTACCTGATTACGAGCAGTACTTC.

CDR3 sequence: CASSPGPQDYSNQPQHF. In DNA, the CDR3 is TGTGCCAGCAGCCCTGGGCCGCAGGATTATAGCAATCAGCCCCAGCATTTT. V gene TRBV5-5 combines with J gene TRBJ1-5; no firm D call. The CDR3 sequence is 17 residues long. Germline lookup yields CDR1 SGHKS and CDR2 YYEKEE (reference sequence). Between the trimmed V and J ends, which lost 4 bases and 0 bases, there was a span of 17 bases.

This chain links TRBV28 with TRBJ1-2; D is possibly TRBD1 (6 bases). Deletions cut 2 bases from V and 8 bases from J, with 18 bases between. CDR1 is MDHEN and CDR2 is SYDVKM in the germline V gene. The CDR3 has 15 amino acids. CDR3 coding DNA: TGTGCCAGCAGTTTAGGAGGGGCTGTCGGGGGCGGCTACACCTTC. Translated: CASSLGGAVGGGYTF.

The rearrangement links TRBV19 to TRBJ2-7; 13 bases are a match to TRBD2. CDR1 is LNHDA and CDR2 is SQIVND in the germline V gene (reference sequence). Germline trimming cut 5 bases from V and 7 bases from J; bases unmatched to any gene: 11. The CDR3 is 16 amino acids. The CDR3 DNA is TGTGCCAGTAGTTCACGGACTAGCGGGGGCCAAAGGGAGCAGTACTTC. Translated, it gives CASSSRTSGGQREQYF. Drawing the rest from reference TRBV19 and TRBJ2-7, the complete variable domain is DGGITQSPKYLFRKEGQNVTLSCEQNLNHDAMYWYRQDPGQGLRLIYYSQIVNDFQKGDIAEGYSVSREKKESFPLTVTSAQKNPTAFYLCASSSRTSGGQREQYFGPGTRLTVT.

The chain recombines TRBV5-5 with TRBJ2-7; 7 bases align to TRBD1. V lost 2 bases and J lost 7; bases outside the gene matches: 9. There are 14 residues in the CDR3. The germline V gene has CDR1 SGHKS and CDR2 YYEKEE (reference sequence). Here the CDR3 DNA reads TGTGCCAGCAGCTTCTGGGACAGTGTGGGTGAGCAGTACTTC. It is translated as CASSFWDSVGEQYF.

This clone has just one count. The chain carries TRBV10-3 and TRBJ2-4; 7 nucleotides agree with TRBD1. Germline CDR1 and CDR2: ENHRY and SYGVKD. The CDR3 covers 17 residues. Trimming cost V 5 bases and J 6 bases; bases outside gene matches: 16. In DNA form, the CDR3 reads TGTGCCATCAGTCGGGACAGAACTAACCTCCAAGGAAACATTCAGTACTTC. Its protein product is CAISRDRTNLQGNIQYF.

This clone appeared a single time. V gene TRBV7-2 combines with J gene TRBJ1-1; 8 nucleotides agree with TRBD1. The junction had 8 bases not matched to a gene; V was cut back by 2 bases and J by 0 bases. Germline CDR1 SGHTA, CDR2 FQGNSA. This CDR3 is built from 17 residues. Written as DNA, the CDR3 is TGTGCCAGCAGCTTAAGGGGCAGGGGGCGGTTGAACACTGAAGCTTTCTTT. Its translation: CASSLRGRGRLNTEAFF.

V gene TRBV20-1 combines with J gene TRBJ1-5, with no clear D. This CDR3 has 11 residues. Trimming removed 6 bases from V and 5 bases from J, with 8 bases in between. Germline lookup yields CDR1 DFQATT and CDR2 SNEGSKA (reference sequence). In DNA, the CDR3 is TGCAGTGCCACAGCAGATCAGCCCCAGCATTTT. This encodes CSATADQPQHF.

The chain uses TRBV5-6 and TRBJ1-4; weak D call: TRBD1 (5 bases). Trimming removed 4 bases at V and 6 bases at J, with 13 bases between. The CDR3 runs to 14 residues. Germline V gene sequence: CDR1 SGHDT, CDR2 YYEEEE. The CDR3 spells CASSLTPGHEKLFF. CDR3 bases: TGTGCCAGCAGCCTGACACCGGGGCATGAAAAACTGTTTTTT.

The chain employs TRBV4-1 and TRBJ2-1, with 12 positions matching TRBD2. J gave up 3 bases and V 0 bases, and 12 bases lay outside the gene matches. Germline CDR1 MGHRA, CDR2 YSYEKL. The CDR3 spans 20 residues. CDR3: CASSQDQTSGGEGGYNEQFF. CDR3 nucleotide sequence: TGCGCCAGCAGCCAAGATCAGACTAGCGGGGGAGAGGGGGGCTACAATGAGCAGTTCTTC.

V is TRBV7-9 and J is TRBJ1-2; maybe TRBD1 (5 bases). CDR1 SEHNR and CDR2 FQNEAQ come from the germline V gene (reference sequence). CDR3 length equals 13 residues. V shed 4 bases and J shed 3 bases, with 9 bases lying between them. The CDR3 DNA follows: TGTGCCAGCAGCTCCGGGACTTACTATGGCTACACCTTC. The encoded protein is CASSSGTYYGYTF.

This rearrangement joins TRBV9 to TRBJ1-2, with D tentatively TRBD1 (5 bases). The CDR3 totals 15 residues. Trimming took 3 bases from V and 6 from J, leaving 18 bases between them. Germline V lookup: CDR1 SGDLS, CDR2 YYNGEE. The CDR3 DNA follows: TGTGCCAGCAGCGCCGAAGACAGACCGAGAAATGGCTACACCTTC. Translation: CASSAEDRPRNGYTF.

This clone has a single count. The chain combines TRBV5-8 with TRBJ1-2, with D possibly TRBD1 on 5 matching bases. CDR3 size: 12 residues. V was trimmed by 0 bases and J by 5 bases, leaving 5 bases between them. Looked up from germline, CDR1 is SGHTS and CDR2 is YDEGEE. The CDR3 region is CASSLEGYGYTF. In nucleotides, the CDR3 is TGTGCCAGCAGCTTGGAGGGGTATGGCTACACCTTC.